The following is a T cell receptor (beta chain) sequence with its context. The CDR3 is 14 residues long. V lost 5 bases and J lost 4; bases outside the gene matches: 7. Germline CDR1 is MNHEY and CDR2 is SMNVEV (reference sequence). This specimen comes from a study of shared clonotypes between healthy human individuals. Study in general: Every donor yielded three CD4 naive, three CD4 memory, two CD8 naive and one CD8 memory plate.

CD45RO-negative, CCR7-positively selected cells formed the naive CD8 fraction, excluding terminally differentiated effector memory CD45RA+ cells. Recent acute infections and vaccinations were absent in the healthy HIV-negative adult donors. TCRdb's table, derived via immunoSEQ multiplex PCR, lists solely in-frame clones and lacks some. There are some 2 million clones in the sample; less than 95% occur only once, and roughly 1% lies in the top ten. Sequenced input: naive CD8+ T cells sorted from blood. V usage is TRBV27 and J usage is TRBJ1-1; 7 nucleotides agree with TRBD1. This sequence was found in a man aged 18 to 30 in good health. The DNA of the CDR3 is TGTGCCAGCAGTCAGACAGGGTCGGGCACTGAAGCTTTCTTT. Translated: CASSQTGSGTEAFF.